Included here is one TCR beta chain sequence, with context. Its antigen remains unidentified. The data are from a study of T cell responses to AZD1222 COVID-19 vaccine. Study-level results: Only a handful of individuals given AZD1222 were seropositive at baseline. Repertoires were obtained solely post-peak T cell response. Among the donors, most were white British and more were female, and clonal diversity was possibly underestimated. Distributed over spike, vaccine-associated CD4 TCRs predominated at 160-218 and 743-854.

Per the germline V gene, CDR1 is SGHAT and CDR2 is FQNNGV. V was pared by 3 bases and J by 6 bases, with 15 bases between. This CDR3 contains 14 residues. Clones were read by immunoSEQ multiplex PCR, and TCRdb kept only the in-frame ones, dropping some. The data contain about 200,000 clones, 85% to 95% of them singletons. The specimen was peripheral blood, collected on day 0 of MenACWY control vaccination. The chain carries TRBV11-2 and TRBJ2-7; possible D gene TRBD2, 7 bases. The origin of this receptor is an adult in good health. The CDR3 sequence is CASSFQVRGGEQYF. The CDR3 coding sequence is TGTGCCAGCAGCTTTCAGGTTAGGGGGGGCGAGCAGTACTTC. Variable domain in full (rest from reference TRBV11-2 and TRBJ2-7): EAGVAQSPRYKIIEKRQSVAFWCNPISGHATLYWYQQILGQGPKLLIQFQNNGVVDDSQLPKDRFSAERLKGVDSTLKIQPAKLEDSAVYLCASSFQVRGGEQYFGPGTRLTVT.